A selection of T cell receptor beta chains follows, all from one sample in a study of identical twins. From the 5' RACE reads, TCRdb called clonotypes with MiXCR, one entry per CDR3 protein. The sample lists approximately 1.8 million distinct CDR3 sequences; roughly a third were seen once. Sequencing used cord blood. Every receptor here comes from a newborn girl in good health. The CDR3 runs from the conserved cysteine through the conserved F or W. The order of the fields is clone size, J gene, V gene, D gene, CDR3 protein, CDR3 DNA. The D gene is left open where the match is weak. Not every row has a clone size; where given, it reads once, few, many or a size class.

size: few
J: TRBJ2-1
V: TRBV20-1
D: TRBD2
CDR3: CSARDWLAGGNEQFF
DNA: TGCAGTGCTAGAGATTGGCTAGCGGGGGGCAATGAGCAGTTCTTC

size: NA
J: TRBJ2-7
V: TRBV30
D: NA
CDR3: CAWSGLVGYGQYF
DNA: TGTGCCTGGAGCGGGCTAGTCGGGTACGGGCAGTACTTC

size: NA
J: TRBJ2-1
V: TRBV7-7
D: TRBD2
CDR3: CASGLAGSGGPNEQFF
DNA: TGTGCTAGCGGCTTAGCAGGTAGCGGGGGTCCCAATGAGCAGTTCTTC

size: NA
J: TRBJ2-7
V: TRBV20-1
D: TRBD2
CDR3: CSARDPGLAPGRHMSEQYF
DNA: TGCAGTGCTAGAGACCCGGGACTAGCCCCCGGCAGACATATGAGCGAGCAGTACTTC

size: few
J: TRBJ1-4
V: TRBV6-1
D: TRBD1
CDR3: CASGRGLGATNEKLFF
DNA: TGTGCCAGTGGCAGGGGGCTAGGGGCAACTAATGAAAAACTGTTTTTT

size: NA
J: TRBJ2-1
V: TRBV20-1
D: TRBD2
CDR3: CSARGGTSGYNGQFF
DNA: TGCAGTGCTAGAGGCGGGACTAGCGGGTACAATGGGCAGTTCTTC

size: NA
J: TRBJ2-7
V: TRBV4-2
D: NA
CDR3: CASSQFFRGLAGVTLSYEQYF
DNA: TGTGCCAGCAGCCAGTTCTTCAGGGGGCTAGCGGGCGTCACCCTCTCCTACGAGCAGTACTTC

size: NA
J: TRBJ2-7
V: TRBV5-5
D: TRBD1
CDR3: CASSFTGTGYYEQYF
DNA: TGTGCCAGCAGCTTCACCGGGACAGGGTACTACGAGCAGTACTTC

size: few
J: TRBJ2-3
V: TRBV6-1
D: NA
CDR3: CASSEVPPSGTDTQYF
DNA: TGTGCCAGCAGTGAAGTACCCCCTAGCGGCACAGATACGCAGTATTTT

size: NA
J: TRBJ2-7
V: TRBV11-2
D: NA
CDR3: CASSLVRDGRYEQYF
DNA: TGTGCCAGCAGCTTAGTGCGGGACGGCCGCTACGAGCAGTACTTC

size: few
J: TRBJ2-3
V: TRBV6-2/TRBV6-3
D: TRBD2
CDR3: CASSSLLAGAFTDTQYF
DNA: TGTGCCAGCAGTTCCCTACTAGCGGGAGCCTTCACAGATACGCAGTATTTT

size: many
J: TRBJ2-7
V: TRBV27
D: NA
CDR3: CASSLGRRYEQYF
DNA: TGTGCCAGCAGTTTAGGGCGCAGGTACGAGCAGTACTTC

size: few
J: TRBJ2-1
V: TRBV24-1
D: TRBD2
CDR3: CATSVSGVKYNEQFF
DNA: TGTGCCACCAGTGTGAGCGGGGTGAAATACAATGAGCAGTTCTTC

size: NA
J: TRBJ1-1
V: TRBV10-3
D: TRBD1
CDR3: CAISQGVSTEAFF
DNA: TGTGCCATCAGCCAGGGGGTGAGCACTGAAGCTTTCTTT

size: few
J: TRBJ2-7
V: TRBV6-5
D: NA
CDR3: CASSWNGGSEQYF
DNA: TGTGCCAGCAGTTGGAATGGTGGAAGCGAGCAGTACTTC

size: few
J: TRBJ1-4
V: TRBV20-1
D: TRBD1
CDR3: CSASRQGDEKLFF
DNA: TGCAGTGCTAGCAGACAGGGCGACGAAAAACTGTTTTTT

size: NA
J: TRBJ1-1
V: TRBV5-5
D: NA
CDR3: CASSFLSGVNTEAFF
DNA: TGTGCCAGCAGCTTTCTCTCAGGGGTGAACACTGAAGCTTTCTTT

size: few
J: TRBJ1-2
V: TRBV3-1
D: TRBD1
CDR3: CASRSYRGRSYGYTF
DNA: TGTGCCAGCAGATCGTACAGGGGGCGATCCTATGGCTACACCTTC

size: NA
J: TRBJ2-7
V: TRBV10-3
D: TRBD2
CDR3: CAISDTTSGYNEQYF
DNA: TGTGCCATCAGTGATACAACTAGCGGATACAATGAGCAGTACTTC

size: NA
J: TRBJ2-7
V: TRBV5-1
D: NA
CDR3: CASSLRAGAYEQYF
DNA: TGCGCCAGCAGCTTGAGAGCAGGGGCCTACGAGCAGTACTTC

size: NA
J: TRBJ2-5
V: TRBV28
D: NA
CDR3: CASNRGGVKQETQYF
DNA: TGTGCCAGCAACCGGGGCGGGGTTAAGCAAGAGACCCAGTACTTC

size: NA
J: TRBJ2-5
V: TRBV27
D: TRBD1
CDR3: CASSMWPDREETQYF
DNA: TGTGCCAGCAGCATGTGGCCCGACAGGGAAGAGACCCAGTACTTC

size: NA
J: TRBJ2-7
V: TRBV6-5
D: TRBD1
CDR3: CASKTDRGLGEQYF
DNA: TGTGCCAGCAAGACGGACAGGGGATTAGGGGAGCAGTACTTC

size: few
J: TRBJ1-4
V: TRBV5-1
D: NA
CDR3: CASSRNGLFF
DNA: TGCGCCAGCAGCCGGAACGGACTGTTTTTT

size: NA
J: TRBJ2-1
V: TRBV12-3/TRBV12-4
D: NA
CDR3: CASSSGTAFNEQFF
DNA: TGTGCCAGCAGTTCGGGGACGGCATTCAATGAGCAGTTCTTC

size: few
J: TRBJ1-1
V: TRBV12-3/TRBV12-4
D: NA
CDR3: CASSLTDSNTEAFF
DNA: TGTGCCAGCAGTTTGACAGATTCGAACACTGAAGCTTTCTTT

size: NA
J: TRBJ2-5
V: TRBV5-1
D: NA
CDR3: CASMGSWGNQETQYF
DNA: TGCGCCAGCATGGGCTCATGGGGAAACCAAGAGACCCAGTACTTC

size: once
J: TRBJ1-1
V: TRBV7-9
D: TRBD1
CDR3: CASSLRDREAFF
DNA: TGTGCCAGCAGCTTGCGGGACAGGGAGGCTTTCTTT

size: NA
J: TRBJ2-6
V: TRBV6-6
D: NA
CDR3: CASSYGFGLSGANVLTF
DNA: TGTGCCAGCAGTTACGGGTTCGGACTCTCTGGGGCCAACGTCCTGACTTTC

size: NA
J: TRBJ2-1
V: TRBV24-1
D: TRBD2
CDR3: CATSDYQTSGVNEQFF
DNA: TGTGCCACCAGTGATTACCAGACTAGCGGAGTCAATGAGCAGTTCTTC

size: NA
J: TRBJ2-5
V: TRBV11-2
D: NA
CDR3: CASSLARQYF
DNA: TGTGCCAGCAGCTTAGCTCGGCAGTACTTC

size: few
J: TRBJ1-5
V: TRBV29-1
D: TRBD1
CDR3: CSVGWETGGNQPQHF
DNA: TGCAGCGTTGGGTGGGAAACAGGGGGCAATCAGCCCCAGCATTTT

size: NA
J: TRBJ2-5
V: TRBV20-1
D: TRBD2
CDR3: CSARAPSTSGIYNEQYF
DNA: TGCAGTGCTAGAGCACCTTCAACTAGCGGGATATACAATGAGCAGTACTTC

size: NA
J: TRBJ2-7
V: TRBV29-1
D: NA
CDR3: CSVAGPHGYEQYF
DNA: TGCAGCGTCGCCGGGCCCCACGGGTACGAGCAGTACTTC

size: NA
J: TRBJ2-3
V: TRBV10-3
D: TRBD2
CDR3: CAISESRLAGATDTQYF
DNA: TGTGCCATCAGTGAGTCGCGACTAGCGGGGGCTACAGATACGCAGTATTTT

size: NA
J: TRBJ2-7
V: TRBV5-1
D: NA
CDR3: CASSLVLDRSYEQYF
DNA: TGCGCCAGCAGCTTGGTTCTGGACCGCTCCTACGAGCAGTACTTC

size: few
J: TRBJ1-2
V: TRBV6-5
D: NA
CDR3: CASSYQGGGYGYTF
DNA: TGTGCCAGCAGTTACCAGGGAGGGGGCTATGGCTACACCTTC

size: few
J: TRBJ2-5
V: TRBV29-1
D: TRBD2
CDR3: CSAWTSGRARVTQYF
DNA: TGCAGCGCCTGGACTAGCGGGAGGGCGAGGGTGACCCAGTACTTC

size: many
J: TRBJ2-1
V: TRBV27
D: NA
CDR3: CASSFGRYNEQFF
DNA: TGCGCCAGCAGCTTCGGACGCTACAATGAGCAGTTCTTC

size: few
J: TRBJ2-5
V: TRBV12-3/TRBV12-4
D: NA
CDR3: CASSRLPEETQYF
DNA: TGTGCCAGCAGTAGACTCCCAGAAGAGACCCAGTACTTC

size: few
J: TRBJ2-5
V: TRBV11-2
D: NA
CDR3: CASSLVQGWETQYF
DNA: TGTGCCAGCAGCTTAGTGCAGGGCTGGGAGACCCAGTACTTC

size: few
J: TRBJ2-1
V: TRBV28
D: TRBD2
CDR3: CASSLPSGNSYNEQFF
DNA: TGTGCCAGCAGTTTACCTAGCGGGAACTCTTACAATGAGCAGTTCTTC